One sample yielded the 32 T cell receptor beta chains listed below, sequenced in a study of blood T cell repertoires in COVID-19. Generated by immunoSEQ multiplex PCR, the TCRdb table keeps only in-frame clones and is missing some. This table holds about 180,000 clones, about 83% found once. Source material: peripheral blood. Receptor source: a person aged 65 to 79 with COVID-19, enrolled during active disease.

The rearrangement uses TRBV5-1 and TRBJ1-3; 9 nucleotides align to TRBD1. CDR1 SGHRS and CDR2 YFSETQ come from the germline V gene. Germline trimming cut 3 bases from V and 8 bases from J; bases unmatched to any gene: 3. The CDR3 is 13 residues long. CDR3 nucleotide sequence: TGCGCCAGCAGCTCGGACAGGGGTGACACCATATATTTT. It yields the protein CASSSDRGDTIYF. The full variable domain, rest sourced from reference TRBV5-1 and TRBJ1-3, is KAGVTQTPRYLIKTRGQQVTLSCSPISGHRSVSWYQQTPGQGLQFLFEYFSETQRNKGNFPGRFSGRQFSNSRSEMNVSTLELGDSALYLCASSSDRGDTIYFGEGSWLTVV.

This clone was found once. The chain is built from TRBV1 and TRBJ1-5; the tabulated D call, TRBD1, remains unverified against the DNA. TRBV1 is a pseudogene segment. There are 17 residues in the CDR3. The CDR3 here is CTSSQVGQGLCNQPQHF. DNA for the CDR3: TGCACCAGCAGCCAAGTAGGACAGGGCTTATGCAATCAGCCCCAGCATTTT.

This clone was found a few times. The V and J genes are TRBV19 and TRBJ1-4; the D is unclear. This CDR3 has 15 amino acids. Trimming pared 5 bases from V and 0 bases from J, leaving 10 bases between. Germline loops: CDR1 LNHDA, CDR2 SQIVND (reference sequence). Here the CDR3 reads CASSPRIATNEKLFF. The CDR3, as DNA: TGTGCCAGTAGTCCCAGGATTGCAACTAATGAAAAACTGTTTTTT. Complete variable domain (other parts from reference TRBV19 and TRBJ1-4): DGGITQSPKYLFRKEGQNVTLSCEQNLNHDAMYWYRQDPGQGLRLIYYSQIVNDFQKGDIAEGYSVSREKKESFPLTVTSAQKNPTAFYLCASSPRIATNEKLFFGSGTQLSVL.

V usage is TRBV13 and J usage is TRBJ2-4, with 8 nucleotides matching TRBD1. V trimming: 5 bases; J trimming: 7 bases; junction bases outside the gene matches: 13. The CDR3 is 16 amino acids. The germline gives CDR1 PRHDT, CDR2 FYEKMQ (reference sequence). The CDR3 DNA sequence: TGTGCCAGCAGCCTTCGACAGGGGTCGGGGCAGAACATTCAGTACTTC. Translation gives CASSLRQGSGQNIQYF.

This clone was seen a few times. V usage is TRBV4-3 and J usage is TRBJ2-7, with TRBD2 identical over 8 bases. CDR1 LGHNA and CDR2 YSLEER come from the germline V gene. The CDR3 runs to 16 residues. Trimming cost V 0 bases and J 4 bases; bases outside gene matches: 8. The CDR3 sequence: CASSQDPSSGWYEQYF. The CDR3 DNA follows: TGCGCCAGCAGCCAAGATCCCTCTAGCGGGTGGTACGAGCAGTACTTC.

V usage is TRBV28 and J usage is TRBJ1-3; a weak D match, TRBD1 (5 bases). The CDR3 length is 14 residues. Germline CDR1 is MDHEN and CDR2 is SYDVKM. V was shortened by 4 bases and J by 2 bases, with 9 bases between the two germline ends. The CDR3, as DNA: TGTGCCAGCAGTTCACAGGCTGCTGGAAACACCATATATTTT. Amino acids: CASSSQAAGNTIYF.

The chain recombines TRBV24-1 with TRBJ1-4; D is perhaps TRBD1 (6 bases). The ends were cut back, 4 bases at V and 10 bases at J, with 12 bases in the middle. Looked up from germline, CDR1 is KGHDR and CDR2 is SFDVKD. The CDR3 totals 13 residues. CDR3 protein: CATSEAGAGKLFF. CDR3 DNA sequence: TGTGCCACCAGTGAAGCGGGGGCAGGAAAACTGTTTTTT.

This clone was detected only once. The chain uses TRBV28 and TRBJ1-3; 7 nucleotides align to TRBD1. The V and J ends lost 2 bases and 4 bases, in that order; junction bases with no gene match: 5. CDR3 size: 15 residues. Per germline, CDR1 MDHEN and CDR2 SYDVKM. The CDR3 DNA is TGTGCCAGCAGTTTAAGAGGGGGCCCAGGAAACACCATATATTTT. It encodes CASSLRGGPGNTIYF.

The chain recombines TRBV5-1 with TRBJ2-1; D is perhaps TRBD1 (5 bases). Germline-derived CDR1 and CDR2 are SGHRS and YFSETQ. The CDR3 totals 13 residues. V was clipped by 3 bases and J by 3 bases, with 7 bases between them. CDR3: CASSSDNYNEQFF. For the CDR3, the DNA is TGCGCCAGCAGCTCGGACAACTACAATGAGCAGTTCTTC. Filled out from reference TRBV5-1 and TRBJ2-1, the complete variable domain reads KAGVTQTPRYLIKTRGQQVTLSCSPISGHRSVSWYQQTPGQGLQFLFEYFSETQRNKGNFPGRFSGRQFSNSRSEMNVSTLELGDSALYLCASSSDNYNEQFFGPGTRLTVL.

The chain joins TRBV6-4 to TRBJ2-2; 7 bases match TRBD1. Germline CDR1 reads MRHNA; CDR2 reads SNTAGT. This CDR3 spans 14 amino acids. The trim removed 5 bases at V and 3 bases at J, leaving 3 bases unmatched. The CDR3 protein is CASSTGVDTGELFF. The CDR3 bases are TGTGCCAGCAGTACAGGGGTGGACACCGGGGAGCTGTTTTTT.

There are a few counts of this clone. CDR3 loop: CASNNRANEQFF. Here the CDR3 DNA reads TGTGCCAGCAACAACAGGGCGAATGAGCAGTTCTTC. This chain connects TRBV9 to TRBJ2-1, with a possible D match to TRBD1 (6 bases). Trimming stripped 6 bases from V and 7 bases from J, with 11 bases between. CDR1 is SGDLS, CDR2 YYNGEE, per germline. The CDR3 length is 12 residues.

The chain has TRBV7-9 and TRBJ1-5, with 8 bases identical to TRBD1. Germline V gene sequence: CDR1 SEHNR, CDR2 FQNEAQ (reference sequence). The CDR3 extends over 17 amino acids. V gave up 4 bases and J gave up 7 bases; unmatched junction bases: 15. CDR3 sequence reads: CASSSGQGGIRGQPQHF. In nucleotides, the CDR3 is TGTGCCAGCAGCTCCGGACAGGGAGGAATCAGGGGGCAGCCCCAGCATTTT.

The DNA of the CDR3 is TGTGCCAGCAGCGCAAGCGGGAGTCGCGCCTACGAGCAGTACTTC. Translation gives CASSASGSRAYEQYF. The chain combines TRBV11-2 with TRBJ2-7, with 8 bases aligning to TRBD2. Germline values: CDR1 SGHAT, CDR2 FQNNGV. There are 15 residues in the CDR3. The J segment lost 2 bases and the V segment lost 5 bases, leaving 8 bases of the junction unmatched.

The V and J genes are TRBV4-3 and TRBJ1-1; D is unclear. There are 13 residues in the CDR3. V dropped 5 bases and J dropped 1 base, with 8 bases sitting between them. Germline V gives CDR1 LGHNA, CDR2 YSLEER. The CDR3 is CASSARQNTEAFF. The CDR3 DNA follows: TGCGCCAGCAGCGCTCGACAGAACACTGAAGCTTTCTTT.

The rearrangement links TRBV7-8 to TRBJ2-1; 12 positions match TRBD2. Per the germline V gene, CDR1 is SGHVS and CDR2 is FQNEAQ. V gave up 5 bases and J gave up 13 bases; unmatched junction bases: 18. This CDR3 comprises 17 residues. The DNA for the CDR3 is TGTGCCAGCAGCCAAGGACTAGCGGGGAGGATCAGTTTGGGACAGTTCTTC. Its protein is CASSQGLAGRISLGQFF. The full variable domain, its missing parts supplied by reference TRBV7-8 and TRBJ2-1, is GAGVSQSPRYKVAKRGQDVALRCDPISGHVSLFWYQQALGQGPEFLTYFQNEAQLDKSGLPSDRFFAERPEGSVSTLKIQRTQQEDSAVYLCASSQGLAGRISLGQFFGPGTRLTVL.

V gene TRBV30 combines with J gene TRBJ1-5; tentative D call: TRBD1 (6 bases). The germline V and J ends were trimmed by 1 base and 10 bases, with 11 bases remaining between them. The CDR3 runs to 12 residues. The germline V gene encodes CDR1 GTSNPN and CDR2 SVGIG (reference sequence). CDR3 protein: CAWSGTDLPQHF. DNA for the CDR3: TGTGCCTGGAGTGGGACAGATCTTCCCCAGCATTTT.

This CDR3 is CATSDLTGQGGEQFF. The DNA of the CDR3 is TGTGCCACCAGTGATTTGACGGGTCAGGGAGGAGAGCAGTTCTTC. The V and J genes are TRBV24-1 and TRBJ2-1; maybe TRBD2 (6 bases). The CDR3 covers 15 residues. The germline V gene has CDR1 KGHDR and CDR2 SFDVKD. Trimming left V 0 bases short and J 10 bases short, with 15 bases between.

The chain links TRBV27 to TRBJ1-1; D perhaps matches TRBD1 (6 bases). The V and J ends lost 6 bases and 5 bases respectively, with 28 bases between them. The germline CDR1 and CDR2 sequences are MNHEY and SMNVEV (reference sequence). The length of the CDR3 is 18 residues. In DNA, the CDR3 is TGTGCCAGCAGGAATTGGGGGGGGCGCAGCATGGGAGGGACTGAAGCTTTCTTT. It is translated as CASRNWGGRSMGGTEAFF.

This sequence joins TRBV5-8 and TRBJ2-3; 8 positions match TRBD2. Germline V gene lookup returns CDR1 SGHTS and CDR2 YDEGEE. The CDR3 extends over 18 amino acids. V lost 0 bases, J lost 5 bases, and 14 bases stayed unmatched. CDR3 residues: CASSLGAGGSLGGDTQYF. CDR3 DNA sequence: TGTGCCAGCAGCTTGGGTGCGGGGGGCTCCCTCGGAGGAGATACGCAGTATTTT.

This rearrangement joins TRBV3-1 (or the pseudogene TRBV3-2) to TRBJ1-1; no clear D. CDR1 is LGHDT and CDR2 is YNNKEL in the germline V gene (reference sequence). The CDR3 length is 15 residues. The V end was cut by 0 bases, the J end by 6 bases, with 14 bases between. The CDR3 nucleotides are TGTGCCAGCAGCCAAGAAGGGAGGGAGGGATCTGAAGCTTTCTTT. Translated: CASSQEGREGSEAFF.

CDR3 nucleotide sequence: TGTGCCAGCTCACCAACAGGGACAGCAACTACCTACGAGCAGTACTTC. This gives the protein CASSPTGTATTYEQYF. V is TRBV18 and J is TRBJ2-7; TRBD1 matches 7 bases. The V segment lost 2 bases and the J segment 2 bases; nucleotides outside the gene matches: 9. The CDR3 loop spans 16 amino acids. Germline V gene data show CDR1 as KGHSH and CDR2 as LQKENI.

The chain is built from TRBV4-2 and TRBJ2-7; 7 bases agree with TRBD2. CDR1 and CDR2 from the germline V gene are LGHNA and YNFKEQ. The CDR3 sequence is 17 residues long. V lost 0 bases to trimming and J lost 3 bases; unmatched junction nucleotides: 11. Here the CDR3 DNA reads TGTGCCAGCAGCCAAGAGGGAGGGGTCGAACCATACTACGAGCAGTACTTC. It translates to CASSQEGGVEPYYEQYF.

This clone was found a few times. This sequence joins TRBV7-9 and TRBJ2-7, with 7 bases aligning to TRBD1. The CDR3 spans 13 residues. Per the germline V gene, CDR1 is SEHNR and CDR2 is FQNEAQ (reference sequence). The V gene end was trimmed by 4 bases and the J gene end by 5 bases; junction bases not matched to a gene: 5. CDR3: CASSSAQGHEQYF. As DNA, the CDR3 is TGTGCCAGCAGCTCCGCACAGGGGCACGAGCAGTACTTC.

The rearrangement joins TRBV4-1 to TRBJ1-2; D unresolved. The length of the CDR3 is 14 residues. V was cut by 0 bases and J by 4 bases, with 9 bases left in between. CDR1 and CDR2 from the germline V gene are MGHRA and YSYEKL. Here the CDR3 reads CASSQDGRLYGYTF. CDR3 nucleotides: TGCGCCAGCAGCCAAGACGGGAGGCTCTATGGCTACACCTTC.

The chain has TRBV7-9 and TRBJ1-4, with unresolved D. This CDR3 is built from 11 residues. Per the germline V gene, CDR1 is SEHNR and CDR2 is FQNEAQ (reference sequence). Trimming removed 5 bases from V and 8 bases from J, with 6 bases in between. Written as DNA, the CDR3 is TGTGCCAGCAGCCGAGGGGAAAAACTGTTTTTT. Translation gives CASSRGEKLFF.

The gene calls are TRBV19 and TRBJ2-2; TRBD1 might be the D (5 bases). Deletions cut 6 bases from V and 0 bases from J, with 14 bases between. Germline lookup yields CDR1 LNHDA and CDR2 SQIVND (reference sequence). CDR3 length: 16 residues. CDR3 sequence: CASRTPGIANTGELFF. CDR3 DNA sequence: TGTGCCAGTAGGACCCCAGGGATCGCGAACACCGGGGAGCTGTTTTTT. The whole variable domain, filled in from reference TRBV19 and TRBJ2-2, reads DGGITQSPKYLFRKEGQNVTLSCEQNLNHDAMYWYRQDPGQGLRLIYYSQIVNDFQKGDIAEGYSVSREKKESFPLTVTSAQKNPTAFYLCASRTPGIANTGELFFGEGSRLTVL.

V gene TRBV6-5 combines with J gene TRBJ2-7; D might be TRBD1 (6 bases). This CDR3 is 14 amino acids long. V was pared by 6 bases and J by 0 bases, with 12 bases between. Germline V gene data show CDR1 as MNHEY and CDR2 as SVGAGI. CDR3 DNA: TGTGCCAGCAGCGTCGGACAGTACTCCTACGAGCAGTACTTC. As protein: CASSVGQYSYEQYF.

The gene calls are TRBV19 and TRBJ2-3; 13 bases fit TRBD2. CDR3 size: 16 residues. The V and J ends lost 5 bases and 5 bases, in that order; junction bases with no gene match: 7. The germline V gene has CDR1 LNHDA and CDR2 SQIVND (reference sequence). The CDR3: CASSPLAGGSIDTQYF. The DNA of the CDR3 is TGTGCCAGTAGTCCACTAGCGGGGGGGTCTATAGATACGCAGTATTTT. Looking up the rest from reference TRBV19 and TRBJ2-3 gives the full variable domain: DGGITQSPKYLFRKEGQNVTLSCEQNLNHDAMYWYRQDPGQGLRLIYYSQIVNDFQKGDIAEGYSVSREKKESFPLTVTSAQKNPTAFYLCASSPLAGGSIDTQYFGPGTRLTVL.

V gene TRBV10-3 combines with J gene TRBJ2-2, with unresolved D. Trimming took off 8 bases at V and 1 base at J, with 11 bases between the two ends. CDR1 ENHRY and CDR2 SYGVKD come from the germline V gene. The CDR3 consists of 14 residues. This chain's CDR3 is CAIENSGNTGELFF. The CDR3 DNA reads as TGTGCCATCGAAAATTCAGGGAACACCGGGGAGCTGTTTTTT.

The chain employs TRBV9 and TRBJ2-7; D might be TRBD2 (6 bases). The CDR3 is 15 residues long. Between the trimmed V and J ends, which lost 0 bases and 5 bases, there was a span of 15 bases. The germline CDR1 and CDR2 sequences are SGDLS and YYNGEE. CDR3 DNA sequence: TGTGCCAGCAGCGTAGGCACTAGCTCGTCGAACGAGCAGTACTTC. Protein: CASSVGTSSSNEQYF.

This clone was recorded once. The genes are TRBV6-5 and TRBJ1-2; D possibly corresponds to TRBD1 (6 bases). V was shortened by 0 bases and J by 0 bases, with 8 bases between the two germline ends. Per the germline V gene, CDR1 is MNHEY and CDR2 is SVGAGI. The length of the CDR3 is 15 residues. This chain's CDR3 is CASSYSDRTNYGYTF. The CDR3 DNA reads as TGTGCCAGCAGTTACTCGGACAGAACTAACTATGGCTACACCTTC.

The chain employs TRBV6-6 and TRBJ1-3; no definite D call. Germline V CDR1 and CDR2: MNHNY, SVGAGI (reference sequence). Trimming left V 3 bases short and J 1 base short, with 7 bases between. The CDR3 has 14 residues. The CDR3 here is CASSYEASGNTIYF. The CDR3 bases are TGTGCCAGCAGTTATGAGGCTTCTGGAAACACCATATATTTT.